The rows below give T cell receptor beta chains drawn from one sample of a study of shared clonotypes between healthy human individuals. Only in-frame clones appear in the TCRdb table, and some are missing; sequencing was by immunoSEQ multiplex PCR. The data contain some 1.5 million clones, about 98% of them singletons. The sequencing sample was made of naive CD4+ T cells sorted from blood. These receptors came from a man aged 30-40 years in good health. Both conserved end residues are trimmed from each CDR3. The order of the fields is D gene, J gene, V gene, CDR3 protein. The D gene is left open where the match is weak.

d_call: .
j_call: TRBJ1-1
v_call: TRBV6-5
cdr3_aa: ASSKTFRGNTEAF

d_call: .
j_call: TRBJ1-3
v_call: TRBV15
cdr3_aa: ATSPRQGGNTIY

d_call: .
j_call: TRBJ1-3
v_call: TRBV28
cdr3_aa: ASSFRGAGNTIY

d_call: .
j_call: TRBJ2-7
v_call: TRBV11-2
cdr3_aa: ASSLASYEQY

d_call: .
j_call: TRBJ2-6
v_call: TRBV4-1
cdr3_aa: ASSRTNRDSGANVLT

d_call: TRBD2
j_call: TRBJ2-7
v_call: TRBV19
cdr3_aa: ASSKGLAGRMF

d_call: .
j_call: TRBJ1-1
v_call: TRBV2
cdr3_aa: ASSYRGGTEAF

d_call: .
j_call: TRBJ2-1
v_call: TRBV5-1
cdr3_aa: ASSLLTFSYNEQF

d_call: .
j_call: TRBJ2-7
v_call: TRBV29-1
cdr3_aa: SVKRGGTYEQY

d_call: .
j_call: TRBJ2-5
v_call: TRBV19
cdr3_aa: ASSTWGLQETQY

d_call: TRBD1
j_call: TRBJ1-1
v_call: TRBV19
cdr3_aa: ATADRATEAF

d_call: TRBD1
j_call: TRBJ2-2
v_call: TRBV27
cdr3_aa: ASSLTGDTGELF

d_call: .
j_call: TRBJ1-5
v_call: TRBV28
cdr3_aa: ASSLSDRFYSNQPQH

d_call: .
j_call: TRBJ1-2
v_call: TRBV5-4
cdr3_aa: ASSIGWGGYT

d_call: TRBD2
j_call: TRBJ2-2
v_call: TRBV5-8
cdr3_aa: ASSLAGSGRPGELF

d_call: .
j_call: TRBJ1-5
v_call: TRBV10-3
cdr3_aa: AISDPVRWNQPQH

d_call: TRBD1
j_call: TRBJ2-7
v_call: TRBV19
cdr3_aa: ASSIGAGQGFTYEQY

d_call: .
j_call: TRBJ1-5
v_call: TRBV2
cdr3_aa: ASSERTLDQPQH

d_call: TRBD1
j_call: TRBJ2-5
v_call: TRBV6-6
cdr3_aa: ASSADGTGGVETQY

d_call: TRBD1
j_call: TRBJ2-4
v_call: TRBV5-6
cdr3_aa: ASSWTGLAKNIQY

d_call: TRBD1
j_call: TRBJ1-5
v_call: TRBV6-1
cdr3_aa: ASRESTGGNQPQH

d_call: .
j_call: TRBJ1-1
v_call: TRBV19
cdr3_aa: ASSNQQGGTEAF

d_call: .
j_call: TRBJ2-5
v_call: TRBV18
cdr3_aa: ASSPLRGQEEAQETQY

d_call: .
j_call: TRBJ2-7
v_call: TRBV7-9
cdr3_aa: ASSSRAGGLYEQY

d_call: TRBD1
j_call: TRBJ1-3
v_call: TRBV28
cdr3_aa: ASIQTGFGTIY